One and the same sample provided the 30 T cell receptor beta chains below, sequenced in a study of molecular identifiers for immune sequencing clone quantification. One entry per CDR3 protein, called by TCRdb with MiXCR from the PCR reads. The sample consists of approximately 670,000 distinct CDR3 sequences, roughly 21% of them appearing once. Sequenced input: naive CD8+ T cells from blood, with Jurkat cell RNA spiked in. Subset noted: FACS-sorted CD8+CD4-CCR7+CD45RA+ naive T cells. The source is a human donor in good health. Some libraries in this study had Jurkat cell RNA spiked in.

This clonotype was seen ten or more times. J is TRBJ1-2 and V is TRBV29-1, with D tentatively TRBD1 (5 bases). The CDR3 covers 16 residues. The germline V gene has CDR1 SQVTM and CDR2 ANQGSEA. Trimming pared 5 bases from V and 1 base from J, leaving 20 bases between. CDR3 sequence (DNA): TGCAGCGTTCAAAACCCCGGCCCGGGGGTTAACTATGGCTACACCTTC. Translation: CSVQNPGPGVNYGYTF.

This clonotype was picked up many times. The chain carries TRBV6-5 and TRBJ2-7, with a possible D match to TRBD1 (5 bases). Germline V gene lookup returns CDR1 MNHEY and CDR2 SVGAGI. V was trimmed by 0 bases and J by 5 bases, leaving 11 bases between them. The CDR3 totals 14 residues. The CDR3 sequence is CASSYSGAGDEQYF. The CDR3 bases are TGTGCCAGCAGTTACTCAGGGGCTGGAGACGAGCAGTACTTC.

This clonotype came up many times. The chain combines TRBV4-3 with TRBJ2-7; TRBD2 agrees at 7 bases. Germline lookup yields CDR1 LGHNA and CDR2 YSLEER. The CDR3 contains 14 residues. After removal of 1 base from V and 3 bases from J, the junction contained 3 bases not matched to a gene. DNA of the CDR3: TGCGCCAGCAGCCAAGGAGCGGGACGCTACGAGCAGTACTTC. It specifies CASSQGAGRYEQYF.

This rearrangement joins TRBV25-1 to TRBJ2-1; D remains ambiguous. Trimming removed 9 bases from V and 4 bases from J, with 10 bases in between. This CDR3 contains 12 residues. The germline gives CDR1 MGHDK, CDR2 SYGVNS. The chain's CDR3 is CASGSLYNEQFF. The CDR3 region has the DNA TGTGCCAGTGGCAGCCTATACAATGAGCAGTTCTTC.

This clonotype has ten or more counts. Written as DNA, the CDR3 is TGTGCCAGCAGCCCGATCCAGGTTGAAGGAACCTACGAGCAGTACTTC. Its translation is CASSPIQVEGTYEQYF. The V gene is TRBV27, the J gene TRBJ2-7; D is unclear. The CDR3 totals 16 residues. The V gene's germline CDR1 is MNHEY and CDR2 SMNVEV (reference sequence). V was shortened by 6 bases and J by 2 bases, with 20 bases between the two germline ends.

This clonotype was seen more than once but under ten times. The chain carries TRBV29-1 and TRBJ2-1, with 11 bases matching TRBD1. Trimming removed 7 bases from V and 2 bases from J; junction bases left unmatched: 13. The CDR3 has 17 amino acids. Germline V gives CDR1 SQVTM, CDR2 ANQGSEA. The DNA for the CDR3 is TGCAGCGCACCGGGACAGGGGGGACCCACTACCTACAATGAGCAGTTCTTC. The encoded protein is CSAPGQGGPTTYNEQFF.

This clonotype was seen repeatedly, ten times or more. The rearrangement joins TRBV6-2 or TRBV6-3 to TRBJ2-6; D uncertain. The V end lost 3 bases, the J end lost 4 bases, and 10 bases lay between the germline ends. The germline CDR1 and CDR2 sequences are MNHEY and SVGEGT. This CDR3 is 15 amino acids long. The chain's CDR3 is CASSYWSPGANVLTF. Here the CDR3 DNA reads TGTGCCAGCAGTTATTGGTCTCCGGGGGCCAACGTCCTGACTTTC.

This clonotype was seen at least ten times. The J gene is TRBJ2-7, the V gene TRBV5-6; D uncertain. The CDR3 covers 14 residues. Germline V gives CDR1 SGHDT, CDR2 YYEEEE. Trimming left V 0 bases short and J 2 bases short, with 9 bases between. CDR3 loop: CASSLDLNPYEQYF. The CDR3 DNA reads TGTGCCAGCAGCTTGGACCTCAACCCCTACGAGCAGTACTTC.

This clonotype was picked up many times. V and J are TRBV6-5 and TRBJ1-1; D not resolved. The CDR3 sequence is 13 residues long. From germline, CDR1 is MNHEY and CDR2 SVGAGI. The ends were cut back, 2 bases at V and 4 bases at J, with 8 bases in the middle. The CDR3 is CASSYNWGTEAFF. The CDR3 coding sequence is TGTGCCAGCAGTTACAATTGGGGCACTGAAGCTTTCTTT.

This clonotype was counted a single time. This may be a read error: a much more frequent sequence differs by one nucleotide. The V call is TRBV30, the J call TRBJ2-3; no clear D. Trimming took 3 bases from V and 0 from J, leaving 19 bases between them. Germline CDR1 and CDR2: GTSNPN and SVGIG (reference sequence). The CDR3 consists of 17 residues. CDR3 in DNA: TGTGCCTGGAGCGCGGTCTCATATACTTCTAGCACAGATACGCAGTATTTT. This codes for CAWSAVSYTSSTDTQYF.

This clonotype was detected many times. The J gene is TRBJ2-3, the V gene TRBV5-1; D call uncertain. The CDR3 covers 15 residues. Germline values: CDR1 SGHRS, CDR2 YFSETQ. Trimming removed 4 bases from V and 3 bases from J, with 15 bases in between. CDR3 DNA sequence: TGCGCCAGCAGCCGGGTAGGAGAGATAACAGATACGCAGTATTTT. Residues: CASSRVGEITDTQYF.

This clonotype was detected many times. V and J are TRBV6-1 and TRBJ2-4, with 8 positions matching TRBD1. Germline loops: CDR1 MNHNS, CDR2 SASEGT. This CDR3 comprises 16 residues. Trimming removed 7 bases from V and 4 bases from J; junction bases left unmatched: 12. Here the CDR3 DNA reads TGTGCCAGCAATCAGATTGACAGGGGCCATAAAAACATTCAGTACTTC. As protein: CASNQIDRGHKNIQYF.

This clonotype was observed at least ten times. The CDR3 sequence is CASSWTSGGSEQYF. The CDR3 DNA reads as TGTGCCAGCAGCTGGACTAGCGGGGGGAGCGAGCAGTACTTC. The chain is built from TRBV5-6 and TRBJ2-7; 14 bases are shared with TRBD2. The CDR3 length is 14 residues. Germline-derived CDR1 and CDR2 are SGHDT and YYEEEE. Trimming took 3 bases from V and 6 from J; bases not matched to a gene: 2.

The chain joins TRBV4-3 to TRBJ2-3; TRBD2 aligns across 9 bases. CDR3 size: 18 residues. The germline gives CDR1 LGHNA, CDR2 YSLEER. The junction had 9 bases not matched to a gene; V was cut back by 0 bases and J by 2 bases. CDR3 nucleotide sequence: TGCGCCAGCAGCCAAGATATTAAGCTAGCGGGGATCACAGATACGCAGTATTTT. Translation gives CASSQDIKLAGITDTQYF.

In its sample, this clonotype was seen many times. CDR3 bases: TGCAGCGTTGAGGTTAAGCCAGATACGCAGTATTTT. As protein: CSVEVKPDTQYF. The chain is built from TRBV29-1 and TRBJ2-3; no clear D. The CDR3 spans 12 residues. Trimming removed 3 bases at V and 4 bases at J, with 8 bases between. The germline gives CDR1 SQVTM, CDR2 ANQGSEA.

This clonotype was observed many times. The chain has TRBV29-1 and TRBJ2-7; 9 bases map to TRBD1. This CDR3 has 14 residues. Germline V lookup: CDR1 SQVTM, CDR2 ANQGSEA. After removal of 3 bases from V and 2 bases from J, the junction contained 5 bases not matched to a gene. Here the CDR3 reads CSVEHRDRAYEQYF. CDR3 in DNA: TGCAGCGTTGAGCACCGGGACAGGGCCTACGAGCAGTACTTC.

The genes are TRBV15 and TRBJ2-5; 10 positions match TRBD2. CDR3 length: 16 amino acids. V shed 5 bases and J 2 bases; nucleotides not matched to a gene: 8. In germline, CDR1 is LNHNV, CDR2 YYDKDF (reference sequence). CDR3 residues: CATSRKLAGAQETQYF. The CDR3 DNA follows: TGTGCCACCAGCCGGAAGCTAGCGGGAGCACAAGAGACCCAGTACTTC.

This clonotype appeared a single time. Possible read error: a much larger clone is one base away. J is TRBJ1-5 and V is TRBV12-3 or TRBV12-4; D gene unclear. The CDR3 spans 13 residues. Here the CDR3 DNA reads TGTGCCAGCCGTTTTGAGGGAAGGCAGCCCCAGCATTTT. Amino acid sequence: CASRFEGRQPQHF.

Comment on this clonotype: This sequence may be a read error, since a much larger clone differs from it by one base. The chain links TRBV3-1 to TRBJ1-2; D might be TRBD1 (5 bases). Germline V gives CDR1 LGHDT, CDR2 YNNKEL (reference sequence). The CDR3 spans 14 residues. The CDR3 DNA reads TGTGCCAGCAGCTCACACGAGCAGCTCCGGGGCTACGCCTTC. Encoded protein: CASSSHEQLRGYAF.

This clonotype was counted at least ten times. The J gene is TRBJ2-5, the V gene TRBV28, with D possibly matching TRBD1 (5 bases). Germline CDR1 and CDR2: MDHEN and SYDVKM. The CDR3 runs 16 residues. Trimming removed 1 base at V and 6 bases at J, with 18 bases between. This chain's CDR3 is CASSLSTAGIRQTQYF. The CDR3 DNA reads as TGTGCCAGCAGTTTATCCACAGCAGGGATTAGACAGACCCAGTACTTC.

This clonotype was seen only a few times. This chain joins TRBV19 and TRBJ1-1, with 8 nucleotides matching TRBD1. Looked up from germline, CDR1 is LNHDA and CDR2 is SQIVND (reference sequence). The CDR3 sequence is 14 residues long. V lost 8 bases, J lost 8 bases, and 13 bases stayed unmatched. CDR3 region: CASHATGVWLEAFF. CDR3 in DNA: TGTGCCAGTCACGCGACAGGGGTGTGGCTAGAAGCTTTCTTT. Complete variable domain (other parts from reference TRBV19 and TRBJ1-1): DGGITQSPKYLFRKEGQNVTLSCEQNLNHDAMYWYRQDPGQGLRLIYYSQIVNDFQKGDIAEGYSVSREKKESFPLTVTSAQKNPTAFYLCASHATGVWLEAFFGQGTRLTVV.

This clonotype was seen repeatedly, ten times or more. The V call is TRBV4-1, the J call TRBJ1-6; D might be TRBD1 (6 bases). V shed 4 bases and J shed 3 bases, with 16 bases lying between them. The CDR3 covers 17 residues. Germline V lookup: CDR1 MGHRA, CDR2 YSYEKL. The CDR3 DNA is TGCGCCAGCAGCCGTAAAGGGGGGCCGAGCTATAATTCACCCCTCCACTTT. It translates to CASSRKGGPSYNSPLHF.

Ten or more counts support this clonotype. The chain has TRBV14 and TRBJ1-2; D gene uncertain. Trimming removed 1 base from V and 7 bases from J, with 10 bases in between. Germline CDR1 reads SGHDN; CDR2 reads FVKESK. The CDR3 totals 13 residues. CDR3 in DNA: TGTGCCAGCAGCCAAGTTCTCGGAATTGGCTACACCTTC. This gives the protein CASSQVLGIGYTF.

This clonotype was detected a few times. The chain joins TRBV6-2 or TRBV6-3 to TRBJ2-5; TRBD2 matches 9 bases. The germline V gene has CDR1 MNHEY and CDR2 SVGEGT. The CDR3 runs 16 residues. The V and J ends lost 5 bases and 4 bases, in that order; junction bases with no gene match: 11. CDR3 loop: CASSPNIAGVGETQYF. CDR3 DNA: TGTGCCAGCAGTCCGAATATAGCGGGAGTGGGAGAGACCCAGTACTTC.

This chain connects TRBV5-3 to TRBJ2-1; D remains ambiguous. TRBV5-3 has ORF status, its function being uncertain. The CDR3 totals 15 residues. Trimming left V 8 bases short and J 0 bases short, with 15 bases between. This CDR3 is CASSLQPGSYNEQFF. The DNA for the CDR3 is TGTGCCAGCAGCCTTCAGCCGGGCTCCTACAATGAGCAGTTCTTC.

The rearrangement links TRBV20-1 to TRBJ1-3; D gene unclear. The germline CDR1 and CDR2 sequences are DFQATT and SNEGSKA (reference sequence). V was clipped by 1 base and J by 0 bases, with 13 bases between them. The CDR3 contains 16 residues. The CDR3 nucleotides read TGCAGTGCTAGAGCCTGGTCAGGCGGCTCTGGAAACACCATATATTTT. This translates into CSARAWSGGSGNTIYF.

This clonotype was picked up a small number of times. The J gene is TRBJ2-7, the V gene TRBV4-3; perhaps TRBD2 as D (6 bases). V was cut by 1 base and J by 2 bases, with 12 bases left in between. The V gene's germline CDR1 is LGHNA and CDR2 YSLEER. The CDR3 runs 15 residues. As DNA, the CDR3 is TGCGCCAGCAGCCAAGGTCAACCGGGGGCCTACGAGCAGTACTTC. Its protein is CASSQGQPGAYEQYF.

In its sample, this clonotype was seen many times. The chain combines TRBV29-1 with TRBJ1-2; D is unresolved. CDR3 length: 13 amino acids. Germline CDR1 is SQVTM and CDR2 is ANQGSEA. V shed 3 bases and J shed 4 bases, with 12 bases lying between them. In DNA, the CDR3 is TGCAGCGTTGATACGGAGGCGGTCTATGGCTACACCTTC. Encoded protein: CSVDTEAVYGYTF.

Worth noting for this clonotype: One base away lies a much larger clone, so this may be a sequencing read error. The chain recombines TRBV12-3 or TRBV12-4 with TRBJ2-7, with TRBD1 matching over 8 bases. The V and J ends lost 5 bases and 5 bases, in that order; junction bases with no gene match: 8. The CDR3 runs to 14 residues. The CDR3 loop is CASSPTGGDNEQYF. CDR3 bases: TGTGCCAGCAGTCCTACAGGGGGTGACAACGAGCAGTACTTC.

This clonotype appeared many times. J is TRBJ1-1 and V is TRBV20-1; maybe TRBD1 (6 bases). V shed 3 bases and J shed 5 bases, with 13 bases lying between them. This CDR3 has 13 amino acids. Germline V gives CDR1 DFQATT, CDR2 SNEGSKA (reference sequence). The CDR3 spells CSARFGGDTEAFF. The CDR3 DNA reads TGCAGTGCTAGGTTCGGGGGCGATACTGAAGCTTTCTTT.